This T cell receptor (beta chain) was found in a study of memory CD4+ T cells and cytomegalovirus serostatus (dated by TCRdb to the late 2010s). With respect to the entire study: The 35 or so healthy Belgian adults in the cohort included 9 who were CMV seropositive and approximately 24 who were CMV seronegative. To replicate a published TCR-based CMV serostatus classifier, the study sequenced CD4+ memory TCRbeta repertoires from a Belgian cohort whose cytomegalovirus serostatus was known.

Cut back by 1 base and 2 bases, the V and J ends lie 11 bases apart. Reading the germline V gene gives CDR1 SGHVS and CDR2 FNYEAQ. From cysteine to phenylalanine, the CDR3 is 15 amino acids long. CDR3 DNA is the only sequence kept; it has 45 bases, read in frame from the first base. The paper as a whole reports these results and caveats: The results were interpreted as suggesting that the CMV-associated TCR signature is mostly present in the CD4+ memory repertoire. Only CD4+CD45RO+ memory cells were sequenced, in contrast to the original study, in which naive and memory CD4+ and CD8+ populations were covered. Of over 150 previously reported CMV-associated TCRbeta sequences, about 68 appeared in the CD4+ memory repertoires, each in one to five individuals. The original-framework classifier achieved a median bootstrapped AUC of almost 0.97 with a 95% CI of 0.76-1.00 on the Belgian cohort. For CMV serostatus prediction, a median bootstrapped AUC of approximately 0.95 was reached with the original framework, and a median bootstrapped AUC of around 0.89 was reached with a US-trained random forest.

Regarding this clone: Its antigen has not been determined. Within one base of it there is no much larger clone, and no base qualities were kept.

Single viable CD3+CD4+CD8-CD45RO+ cells were sorted as memory CD4+ T cells on a FACSAria II. CMV serostatus was assessed using a Roche Elecsys assay, by which serum IgG against CMV pp150, pp28, p38 and p52 was detected. Once the samples were thawed, total CD4+ T cells were enriched through positive selection using CD4 magnetic microbeads. The samples came from a different study that was designed specifically to examine the CD4+ T cell memory repertoire. Peripheral blood mononuclear cells were isolated and cryopreserved according to standard operating procedures, and serum was stored at -80 degrees C. The staining used CD3-PerCP (BW264/56), CD4-APC (RPA-T4), CD45RO-PE (UCHT1) and CD8-Pacific Orange (3B5) antibodies, and Sytox blue was used to exclude non-viable cells. Genomic DNA was extracted from sorted cells with the Quick-DNA Microprep Kit. Amplification of TCRbeta DNA was done with the immunoSEQ hsTCRbeta kit, following the protocol from the manufacturer. An Illumina MiSeq instrument was used to sequence the TCRbeta libraries. The study's processing was this. After out-of-frame sequences were removed, 2.4 million or so distinct TCRbeta sequences remained, averaging around 67,000 per individual. Each individual was scored using the number of 150 to 200 previously reported CMV-associated TCRbeta sequences that the individual carried and the total number of productive distinct TCRbeta sequences. A beta-binomial model was reimplemented in Python, and scikit-learn random forests with default parameters were trained on data from the US cohort. On the Belgian cohort, classifier performance was reported as the median AUC, along with percentile confidence intervals, across 10,000 bootstrap iterations. TCRdb obtained this table from immuneACCESS and retained in-frame rearrangements with V and J assigned. These tables miss some clones; where compared with another copy, unresolved V genes account for less than half of the shortfall, and the remainder is unexplained. V, J and clone size derive from that table, while D and trimming were established from the DNA sequence. The sample has tens of thousands of clones on record, around 72% of them singletons. Around 0.6% of the sample lies in the top ten.

Sequenced: memory CD4+ T cells from blood. The sequence is built from TRBV7-6 and TRBJ1-1, with TRBD1 as a weak D call on 5 bases. This receptor was taken from an adult in good health and CMV-seronegative. In nucleotide form, the sequence is TGTGCCAGCAGCTTAGGTGGGGGTTACAACACTGAAGCTTTCTTT. It translates as CASSLGGGYNTEAFF.